The 30 T cell receptor beta chains listed next were all sequenced from one sample in a study. TCRdb used MiXCR to reprocess the 5' RACE reads, holding one entry per CDR3 protein. This repertoire shows thousands of distinct CDR3 sequences, 45% to 65% found once; its top ten account for less than 4%. Sequenced material: naive CD4+ T cells sorted from a lymph node. Subset of the sample: naive CD4+ T cells, CD4+CD45RA+CD25-. All receptors come from a female donor with breast cancer.

The chain joins TRBV12-3 or TRBV12-4 to TRBJ2-1; 9 nucleotides align to TRBD2. The junction had 6 bases not matched to a gene; V was cut back by 5 bases and J by 4 bases. This CDR3 is built from 15 residues. Written as DNA, the CDR3 is TGTGCCAGCAGTCACATAGCGGGGGTTTACAATGAGCAGTTCTTC. It specifies CASSHIAGVYNEQFF.

This clonotype has only a few counts. This rearrangement joins TRBV12-3 or TRBV12-4 to TRBJ2-5; the D gene could be TRBD1 or TRBD2 (5 bases each). V was shortened by 5 bases and J by 2 bases, with 15 bases between the two germline ends. The CDR3 totals 15 residues. CDR3 sequence reads: CASSPHRGDQETQYF. DNA for the CDR3: TGTGCCAGCAGTCCGCATAGAGGGGATCAAGAGACCCAGTACTTC.

V usage is TRBV20-1 and J usage is TRBJ2-4; D gene uncertain. The CDR3 runs 12 residues. The germline CDR1 and CDR2 sequences are DFQATT and SNEGSKA (reference sequence). Between the trimmed V and J ends, which lost 2 bases and 9 bases, there was a span of 11 bases. The DNA for the CDR3 is TGCAGTGCTAGACCGAGTATGGGCATTCAGTACTTC. Its translation is CSARPSMGIQYF.

The chain combines TRBV11-2 with TRBJ2-1, with D maybe TRBD1 (6 bases). The CDR3 has 15 amino acids. Germline assignment: CDR1 SGHAT and CDR2 FQNNGV. The ends were cut back, 8 bases at V and 4 bases at J, with 18 bases in the middle. DNA of the CDR3: TGTGCCAGCGACCCCCTGGGACACCCATACAATGAGCAGTTCTTC. Translation: CASDPLGHPYNEQFF.

This chain uses TRBV29-1 with TRBJ2-7; maybe TRBD1 (5 bases). The CDR3 spans 12 residues. In germline, CDR1 is SQVTM, CDR2 ANQGSEA. V lost 6 bases, J lost 0 bases, and 9 bases lay in between. The CDR3 is CSVTGSSYEQYF. DNA of the CDR3: TGCAGCGTAACAGGTAGCTCCTACGAGCAGTACTTC.

The chain joins TRBV6-5 to TRBJ1-2; no firm D call. The CDR3 runs 11 residues. CDR1 and CDR2 (germline): MNHEY, SVGAGI. V lost 4 bases and J lost 6, with 6 bases in between. The CDR3, as DNA: TGTGCCAGCAGTTCACGGCATGGCTACACCTTC. Residues: CASSSRHGYTF.

This clonotype was recorded a few times. V and J are TRBV29-1 and TRBJ1-2, with a possible D match to TRBD1 (5 bases). There are 11 residues in the CDR3. V gave up 4 bases and J gave up 4 bases, with 7 bases separating them. CDR1 and CDR2 from the germline V gene are SQVTM and ANQGSEA. DNA of the CDR3: TGCAGCGTTGCTGGGGCCTATGGCTACACCTTC. As protein: CSVAGAYGYTF.

This clonotype was seen only a few times. The V and J genes are TRBV12-3 or TRBV12-4 and TRBJ1-1; D is undetermined. V lost 7 bases, J lost 0 bases, and 9 bases lay in between. This CDR3 has 13 amino acids. The CDR3 nucleotides read TGTGCCAGCACGCGGGAAATGAACACTGAAGCTTTCTTT. Translating it yields CASTREMNTEAFF.

This chain links TRBV20-1 with TRBJ2-7; TRBD1 matches at 12 bases. From germline, CDR1 is DFQATT and CDR2 SNEGSKA (reference sequence). This CDR3 has 14 residues. Losses at the gene ends were 6 bases for V and 4 bases for J; bases not matched to a gene: 7. Written as DNA, the CDR3 is TGCAGTGCCCGCCGGGACAGGGGGCGTTACGAGCAGTACTTC. It is translated as CSARRDRGRYEQYF.

The chain links TRBV7-3 to TRBJ2-3; TRBD2 might be the D (6 bases). CDR3 length: 15 residues. Germline CDR1 SGHTA, CDR2 FQGTGA. The germline V and J ends were trimmed by 2 bases and 3 bases, with 12 bases remaining between them. This CDR3 is CASSLWGDRTDTQYF. DNA for the CDR3: TGTGCCAGCAGCTTATGGGGGGATCGGACAGATACGCAGTATTTT. Filled out from reference TRBV7-3 and TRBJ2-3, the complete variable domain reads GAGVSQTPSNKVTEKGKYVELRCDPISGHTALYWYRQSLGQGPEFLIYFQGTGAADDSGLPNDRFFAVRPEGSVSTLKIQRTERGDSAVYLCASSLWGDRTDTQYFGPGTRLTVL.

The table lists this clonotype with a few counts. V and J are TRBV10-3 and TRBJ2-5, with D hard to call. Germline V CDR1 and CDR2: ENHRY, SYGVKD. The CDR3 contains 12 residues. The ends were cut back, 2 bases at V and 3 bases at J, with 4 bases in the middle. Here the CDR3 DNA reads TGTGCCATCAGTGAGCGCGAAGAGACCCAGTACTTC. This sequence encodes CAISEREETQYF.

This clonotype was picked up a small number of times. The V call is TRBV20-1, the J call TRBJ1-5; TRBD1 agrees at 7 bases. V gave up 6 bases and J gave up 0 bases; unmatched junction bases: 11. CDR3 length equals 16 residues. Germline V lookup: CDR1 DFQATT, CDR2 SNEGSKA (reference sequence). CDR3 region: CSARPYRGLSNQPQHF. CDR3 bases: TGCAGTGCGCGGCCCTACAGGGGTCTTAGCAATCAGCCCCAGCATTTT.

In this sample, this clonotype turned up a few times. The rearrangement uses TRBV10-1 and TRBJ1-1, with 9 bases that match TRBD1. The ends lost 9 bases at V and 0 bases at J; junction bases unmatched: 11. The germline V gene encodes CDR1 WNHNN and CDR2 SYGVQD (reference sequence). The CDR3 is made up of 16 amino acids. In DNA form, the CDR3 reads TGCGCCAGACGGGACAGGGTAAGGACAATGAACACTGAAGCTTTCTTT. Translating it yields CARRDRVRTMNTEAFF.

This clonotype was detected only a few times. The gene calls are TRBV7-9 and TRBJ2-3; 7 positions agree with TRBD1. Germline CDR1 reads SEHNR; CDR2 reads FQNEAQ (reference sequence). This CDR3 region has 12 residues. J was trimmed by 1 base and V by 8 bases; bases with no gene match: 0. The chain's CDR3 is CASDRGTDTQYF. DNA for the CDR3: TGTGCCAGCGACAGGGGCACAGATACGCAGTATTTT.

The gene calls are TRBV9 and TRBJ2-7; 7 nucleotides align to TRBD1. The CDR3 has 15 amino acids. V shed 0 bases, J shed 2 bases, and the junction held 5 bases outside the gene matches. Germline-derived CDR1 and CDR2 are SGDLS and YYNGEE. The CDR3 loop reads CASSVGQGVPYEQYF. DNA of the CDR3: TGTGCCAGCAGCGTAGGGCAGGGGGTACCCTACGAGCAGTACTTC. Full variable domain (missing parts from reference TRBV9 and TRBJ2-7): DSGVTQTPKHLITATGQRVTLRCSPRSGDLSVYWYQQSLDQGLQFLIQYYNGEERAKGNILERFSAQQFPDLHSELNLSSLELGDSALYFCASSVGQGVPYEQYFGPGTRLTVT.

This sequence joins TRBV12-3 or TRBV12-4 and TRBJ2-1, with D hard to call. The V gene lost 0 bases and the J gene lost 9 bases, with 9 bases spanning the gap. CDR3 length equals 13 residues. The CDR3 nucleotides read TGTGCCAGCAGTTTAGCATCTCCTCCTGAGCAGTTCTTC. Translating it yields CASSLASPPEQFF.

Details on this clonotype: At one end the junction does not follow the germline gene, possibly because of a read error. The chain couples TRBV5-1 to TRBJ2-7; either TRBD1 or TRBD2 may fit D (5 bases each). The CDR3 is 14 residues long. Germline values: CDR1 SGHRS, CDR2 YFSETQ. DNA for the CDR3: TGCGCCAGCAGCTACGGGGACCCGAGCGACGAGCGGTACTTC. It yields the protein CASSYGDPSDERYF.

The rearrangement links TRBV29-1 to TRBJ2-7; no clear D. Trimming pared 5 bases from V and 0 bases from J, leaving 14 bases between. Germline CDR1 is SQVTM and CDR2 is ANQGSEA. There are 14 residues in the CDR3. This CDR3 reads CSVRWTACSYEQYF. The CDR3, as DNA: TGCAGCGTTCGGTGGACCGCCTGCTCCTACGAGCAGTACTTC.

V usage is TRBV5-1 and J usage is TRBJ2-7; 8 positions match TRBD1. Germline CDR1 is SGHRS and CDR2 is YFSETQ. The CDR3 length is 14 residues. With V trimmed by 8 bases and J by 4 bases, 11 bases remained unmatched. CDR3 nucleotides: TGCGCCAGTTCCCGACAGGGGCCGTCGTACGAGCAGTACTTC. Amino acid sequence: CASSRQGPSYEQYF.

The genes are TRBV20-1 and TRBJ1-2; TRBD1 is a possible D gene (6 bases). Germline V gene sequence: CDR1 DFQATT, CDR2 SNEGSKA (reference sequence). The CDR3 covers 15 residues. The V and J ends lost 0 bases and 6 bases respectively, with 17 bases between them. CDR3 sequence (DNA): TGCAGTGCTAGAGACGGTCTGCGGGCAGGGGATGGCTACACCTTC. This encodes CSARDGLRAGDGYTF.

This CDR3 reads CASSNQGGGYEQYF. In DNA form, the CDR3 reads TGTGCCAGCAGCAACCAGGGGGGGGGTTACGAGCAGTACTTC. The chain joins TRBV6-5 to TRBJ2-7; the D gene could be TRBD1 or TRBD2 (7 bases each). V dropped 6 bases and J dropped 4 bases, with 16 bases sitting between them. CDR3 size: 14 residues. The germline gives CDR1 MNHEY, CDR2 SVGAGI.

Within the sample, this clonotype is large. CDR3 coding DNA: TGCGCCAGCAGCCGCACTAGCGGGGGGGGGTACAATGAGCAGTTCTTC. It encodes CASSRTSGGGYNEQFF. This sequence joins TRBV5-1 and TRBJ2-1, with 13 bases identical to TRBD2. Germline V lookup: CDR1 SGHRS, CDR2 YFSETQ. V dropped 4 bases and J dropped 4; count of bases not matched to a gene: 5. The CDR3 is made up of 16 amino acids.

This clonotype was seen only a few times. The chain uses TRBV29-1 and TRBJ2-7, with D possibly matching TRBD1 (6 bases). The CDR3 length is 15 residues. The V end lost 6 bases, the J end lost 0 bases, and 18 bases lay between the germline ends. CDR1 and CDR2 from the germline V gene are SQVTM and ANQGSEA. The CDR3 spells CSVQIGDTSSYEQYF. CDR3 nucleotide sequence: TGCAGCGTCCAAATAGGGGACACGTCCTCCTACGAGCAGTACTTC.

In its sample, this clonotype ranks as large. This chain connects TRBV12-3 or TRBV12-4 to TRBJ2-3, with D unresolved. CDR3 length: 15 amino acids. V was shortened by 8 bases and J by 1 base, with 16 bases between the two germline ends. The CDR3 loop reads CASDLEVFGTDTQYF. CDR3 nucleotides: TGTGCCAGCGACCTCGAGGTCTTCGGCACAGATACGCAGTATTTT.

CDR3 region: CASSQGRWHPNTEAFF. In DNA form, the CDR3 reads TGTGCCAGCAGCCAAGGCCGGTGGCACCCGAACACTGAAGCTTTCTTT. The rearrangement uses TRBV12-3 or TRBV12-4 and TRBJ1-1, with D unresolved. V was clipped by 6 bases and J by 1 base, with 18 bases between them. The CDR3 has 16 amino acids.

The rearrangement joins TRBV11-2 to TRBJ1-2; D is unresolved. V lost 5 bases and J lost 2, with 3 bases in between. This CDR3 comprises 11 residues. The germline V gene encodes CDR1 SGHAT and CDR2 FQNNGV. CDR3 in DNA: TGTGCCAGCAGCCCCAACTATGGCTACACCTTC. This sequence encodes CASSPNYGYTF.

This chain joins TRBV2 and TRBJ2-1; tentative D call: TRBD2 (5 bases). V was pared by 6 bases and J by 8 bases, with 17 bases between. CDR1 is SNHLY and CDR2 is FYNNEI in the germline V gene. The CDR3 runs to 14 residues. The CDR3 here is CASRPPEQRDEQFF. DNA for the CDR3: TGTGCCAGCAGACCTCCGGAGCAGAGGGATGAGCAGTTCTTC.

This clonotype was detected a few times. The J gene is TRBJ1-6, the V gene TRBV6-1; no clear D gene. Per the germline V gene, CDR1 is MNHNS and CDR2 is SASEGT. Between the trimmed V and J ends, which lost 5 bases and 14 bases, there was a span of 13 bases. The length of the CDR3 is 12 residues. The DNA for the CDR3 is TGTGCCAGCAGTCAGACACCTCCAGCCCTCCACTTT. Amino acids: CASSQTPPALHF.

This clonotype has a handful of counts. The V call is TRBV4-1, the J call TRBJ1-5; D is uncertain. Looked up from germline, CDR1 is MGHRA and CDR2 is YSYEKL. The CDR3 contains 15 residues. The V end lost 1 base, the J end lost 1 base, and 8 bases lay between the germline ends. The CDR3 spells CASSQVYTSNQPQHF. CDR3 sequence (DNA): TGCGCCAGCAGCCAAGTGTACACCAGCAATCAGCCCCAGCATTTT.

J is TRBJ1-5 and V is TRBV18; D perhaps matches TRBD1 (5 bases). The germline gives CDR1 KGHSH, CDR2 LQKENI. The V and J ends lost 3 bases and 3 bases respectively, with 6 bases between them. The CDR3 is made up of 13 amino acids. The CDR3, as DNA: TGTGCCAGCTCACCGGGGCTCAATCAGCCCCAGCATTTT. Translated, it gives CASSPGLNQPQHF.